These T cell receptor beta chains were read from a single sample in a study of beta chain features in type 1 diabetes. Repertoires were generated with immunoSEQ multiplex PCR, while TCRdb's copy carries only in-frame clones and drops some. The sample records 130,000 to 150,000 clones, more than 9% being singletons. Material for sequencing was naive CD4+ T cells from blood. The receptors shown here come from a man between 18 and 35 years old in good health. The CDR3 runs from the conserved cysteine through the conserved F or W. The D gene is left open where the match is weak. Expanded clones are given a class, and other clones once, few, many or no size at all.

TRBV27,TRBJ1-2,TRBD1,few,CASSPRQGYGYTF,TGTGCCAGCAGTCCCAGACAGGGCTATGGCTACACCTTC
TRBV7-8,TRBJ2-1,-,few,CASSPYNEQFF,TGTGCCAGCAGCCCATACAATGAGCAGTTCTTC
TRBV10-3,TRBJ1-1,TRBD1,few,CAIRPGQGSTEAFF,TGTGCCATCCGACCGGGACAGGGAAGCACTGAAGCTTTCTTT
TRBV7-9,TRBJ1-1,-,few,CASSSLAGWGTEAFF,TGTGCCAGCAGCTCCCTGGCAGGGTGGGGCACTGAAGCTTTCTTT
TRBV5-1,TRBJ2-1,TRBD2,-,CASSLAGGIFNEQFF,TGCGCCAGCAGCCTAGCGGGGGGGATTTTCAATGAGCAGTTCTTC
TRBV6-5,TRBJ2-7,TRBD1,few,CASSNGQGSYEQYF,TGTGCCAGCAGTAACGGACAGGGTTCCTACGAGCAGTACTTC
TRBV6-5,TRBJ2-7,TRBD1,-,CASSYGTDYEQYF,TGTGCCAGCAGTTACGGGACAGACTACGAGCAGTACTTC
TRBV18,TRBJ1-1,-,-,CASSEAMNTEAFF,TGTGCCAGCTCAGAAGCCATGAACACTGAAGCTTTCTTT
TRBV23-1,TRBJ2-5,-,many,CASSQRELETQYF,TGCGCCAGCAGTCAACGGGAGTTGGAGACCCAGTACTTC
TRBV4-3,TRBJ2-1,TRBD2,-,CASSQVAGLVNEQFF,TGCGCCAGCAGCCAAGTAGCGGGGTTAGTCAATGAGCAGTTCTTC
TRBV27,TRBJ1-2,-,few,CASRRLVAGNDGYTF,TGTGCCAGCAGGAGGCTGGTGGCAGGGAATGATGGCTACACCTTC
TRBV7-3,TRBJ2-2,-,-,CASSLFGGGVTGELFF,TGTGCCAGCAGCTTATTTGGGGGAGGTGTCACCGGGGAGCTGTTTTTT
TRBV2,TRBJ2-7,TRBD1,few,CASSEDGTGTGAREQYF,TGTGCCAGCAGTGAGGACGGTACCGGGACAGGGGCCCGCGAGCAGTACTTC
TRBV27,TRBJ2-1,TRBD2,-,CASSSWGSGGAEYNEQFF,TGTGCCAGCAGTTCATGGGGTAGCGGGGGGGCCGAATACAATGAGCAGTTCTTC
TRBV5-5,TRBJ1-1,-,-,CASSLQGDTEAFF,TGTGCCAGCAGCTTACAGGGCGACACTGAAGCTTTCTTT
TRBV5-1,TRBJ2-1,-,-,CASTGLGSYNEQFF,TGCGCCAGCACAGGGTTAGGCTCCTACAATGAGCAGTTCTTC
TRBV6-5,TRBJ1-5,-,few,CASSYSSDNQPQHF,TGTGCCAGCAGTTACTCTTCAGATAATCAGCCCCAGCATTTT
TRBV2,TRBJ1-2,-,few,CASTWGQGGYTF,TGTGCCAGCACTTGGGGGCAAGGGGGCTACACCTTC
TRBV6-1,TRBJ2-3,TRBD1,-,CASSQGAVADTQYF,TGTGCCAGCAGTCAGGGGGCAGTAGCAGATACGCAGTATTTT
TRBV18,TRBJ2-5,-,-,CASSRPLLETQYF,TGTGCCAGCTCGCGCCCCTTGTTGGAGACCCAGTACTTC
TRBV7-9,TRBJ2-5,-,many,CASSLSQGVETQYF,TGTGCCAGCAGCTTGTCGCAGGGCGTCGAGACCCAGTACTTC
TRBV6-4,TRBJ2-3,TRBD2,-,CASSVGGGSDTQYF,TGTGCCAGCAGTGTAGGCGGGGGATCAGATACGCAGTATTTT
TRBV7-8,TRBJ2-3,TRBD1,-,CASSSGQDVTDTQYF,TGTGCCAGCAGCTCCGGACAGGATGTCACAGATACGCAGTATTTT
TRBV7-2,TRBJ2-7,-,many,CASSLETGSYEQYF,TGTGCCAGCAGCTTAGAGACGGGGTCCTACGAGCAGTACTTC
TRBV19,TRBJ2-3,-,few,CASSVQGGDTQYF,TGTGCCAGTAGTGTACAGGGCGGAGATACGCAGTATTTT
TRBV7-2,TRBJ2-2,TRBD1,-,CASSLVSGGGGELFF,TGTGCCAGCAGCTTAGTATCAGGGGGTGGCGGGGAGCTGTTTTTT
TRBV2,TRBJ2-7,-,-,CASLRQGGEQYF,TGTGCCAGCCTTAGACAGGGAGGCGAGCAGTACTTC
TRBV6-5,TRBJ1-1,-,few,CASSYKDRSLAFF,TGTGCCAGCAGTTACAAAGACAGAAGCCTAGCTTTCTTT
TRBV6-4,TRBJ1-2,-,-,CASSQEAGSNYGYTF,TGTGCCAGCAGCCAGGAGGCAGGATCTAACTATGGCTACACCTTC
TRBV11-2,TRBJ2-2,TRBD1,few,CASSRDRGTGELFF,TGTGCCAGCAGCCGGGACAGGGGAACCGGGGAGCTGTTTTTT
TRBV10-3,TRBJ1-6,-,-,CAIGIGERSPLHF,TGTGCCATCGGTATAGGCGAGCGATCACCCCTCCACTTT
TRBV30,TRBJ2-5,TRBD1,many,CAWSVLGQGNF,TGTGCCTGGAGTGTACTGGGACAGGGGAACTTC
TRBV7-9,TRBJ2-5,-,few,CASSLSQGIQETQYF,TGTGCCAGCAGCTTATCGCAGGGTATCCAAGAGACCCAGTACTTC
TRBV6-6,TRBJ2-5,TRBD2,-,CASTTAGGQETQYF,TGTGCCAGCACAACTGCGGGGGGCCAAGAGACCCAGTACTTC
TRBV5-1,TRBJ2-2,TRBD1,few,CASSPGRDRYTGELFF,TGCGCCAGCAGCCCGGGCCGGGACAGATACACCGGGGAGCTGTTTTTT
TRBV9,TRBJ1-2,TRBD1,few,CASGTTGTVNTF,TGTGCCAGCGGAACGACCGGGACAGTAAATACCTTC
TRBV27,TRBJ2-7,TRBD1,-,CASSSPDRSNYEQYF,TGTGCCAGCAGTTCCCCGGACAGGTCAAACTACGAGCAGTACTTC
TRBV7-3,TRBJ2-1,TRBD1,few,CASSLTLRGGAYNEQFF,TGTGCCAGCAGCTTAACGTTAAGAGGGGGCGCGTACAATGAGCAGTTCTTC
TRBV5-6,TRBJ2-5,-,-,CASSLGLDRMQYF,TGTGCCAGCAGCTTGGGGCTAGATCGAATGCAGTACTTC
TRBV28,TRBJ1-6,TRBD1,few,CASSRDRAAFRSSPLHF,TGTGCCAGCAGCCGGGACAGGGCGGCATTTCGTAGTTCACCCCTCCACTTT
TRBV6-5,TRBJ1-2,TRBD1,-,CASSPGQGDYGYTF,TGTGCCAGCAGTCCGGGACAGGGCGACTATGGCTACACCTTC
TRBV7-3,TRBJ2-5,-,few,CASSLGARETQYF,TGTGCCAGCAGCTTAGGCGCGCGGGAGACCCAGTACTTC
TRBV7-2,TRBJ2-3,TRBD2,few,CASSPGRLAGVLYF,TGTGCCAGCAGCCCCGGACGACTAGCGGGGGTCTTGTATTTT
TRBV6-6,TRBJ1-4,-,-,CASSYSGGTTNEKLFF,TGTGCCAGCAGTTACTCGGGGGGGACAACTAATGAAAAACTGTTTTTT
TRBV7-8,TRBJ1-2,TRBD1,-,CASSPARGQGSINYGYTF,TGTGCCAGCAGCCCCGCCCGGGGACAGGGCTCAATTAACTATGGCTACACCTTC
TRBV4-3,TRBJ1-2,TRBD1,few,CASSQVDRDGYGYTF,TGCGCCAGCAGCCAAGTCGACAGGGATGGCTATGGCTACACCTTC
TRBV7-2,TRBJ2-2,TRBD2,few,CASSFGLAVTGELFF,TGTGCCAGCAGCTTTGGACTAGCGGTCACCGGGGAGCTGTTTTTT
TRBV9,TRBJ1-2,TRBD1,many,CASSVLGTGVYGYTF,TGTGCCAGCAGCGTATTGGGGACAGGGGTCTATGGCTACACCTTC
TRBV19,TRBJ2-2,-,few,CASSIATGNTGELFF,TGTGCCAGTAGTATAGCTACAGGTAACACCGGGGAGCTGTTTTTT
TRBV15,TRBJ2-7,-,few,CATSRDRAGLSEQYF,TGTGCCACCAGCAGAGATCGGGCAGGGCTCTCCGAGCAGTACTTC
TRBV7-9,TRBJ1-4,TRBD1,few,CASSLGRTGESEKLFF,TGTGCCAGCAGCTTAGGGAGGACAGGGGAGAGTGAAAAACTGTTTTTT
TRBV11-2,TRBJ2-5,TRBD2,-,CASSHGLATKETQYF,TGTGCCAGCAGCCATGGACTAGCGACGAAAGAGACCCAGTACTTC
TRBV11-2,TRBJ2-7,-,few,CASSIGPGIYEQYF,TGTGCCAGCAGCATCGGTCCAGGGATCTACGAGCAGTACTTC
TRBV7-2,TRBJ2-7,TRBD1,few,CASSLRGPGQGAEEQYF,TGTGCCAGCAGCTTACGAGGGCCGGGACAGGGGGCTGAGGAGCAGTACTTC